This TCR beta chain was captured by sequencing in a study of blood T cell repertoires in COVID-19. The method was immunoSEQ multiplex PCR; TCRdb's version includes in-frame clones alone and lacks a portion of them. The sample lists 350,000 to 450,000 clones, more than 75% occurring once. This clone was seen once. In germline, CDR1 is GTSNPN, CDR2 SVGIG (reference sequence). J was trimmed by 6 bases and V by 1 base; bases with no gene match: 6. The CDR3 spans 15 residues. The V and J genes are TRBV30 and TRBJ1-6, with 7 bases lining up with TRBD1. The sequenced sample consisted of peripheral blood. This sequence originates from a woman aged 55-75 years with COVID-19, enrolled during active disease. CDR3 loop: CAWSAPGQFNSPLHF. CDR3 DNA sequence: TGTGCCTGGAGTGCCCCGGGACAGTTTAATTCACCCCTCCACTTT. The full variable domain, rest sourced from reference TRBV30 and TRBJ1-6, is SQTIHQWPATLVQPVGSPLSLECTVEGTSNPNLYWYRQAAGRGLQLLFYSVGIGQISSEVPQNLSASRPQDRQFILSSKKLLLSDSGFYLCAWSAPGQFNSPLHFGNGTRLTVT.